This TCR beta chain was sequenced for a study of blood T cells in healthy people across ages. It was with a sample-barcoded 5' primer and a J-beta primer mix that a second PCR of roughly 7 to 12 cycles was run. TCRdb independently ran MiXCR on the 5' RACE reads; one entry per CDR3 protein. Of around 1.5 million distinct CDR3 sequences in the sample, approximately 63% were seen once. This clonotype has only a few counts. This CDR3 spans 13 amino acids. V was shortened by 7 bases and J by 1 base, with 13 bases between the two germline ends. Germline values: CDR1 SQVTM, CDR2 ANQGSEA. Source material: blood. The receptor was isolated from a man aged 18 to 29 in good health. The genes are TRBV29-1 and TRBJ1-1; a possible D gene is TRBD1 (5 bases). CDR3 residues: CSAASGGNTEAFF. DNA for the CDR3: TGCAGCGCCGCCTCGGGGGGGAACACTGAAGCTTTCTTT.